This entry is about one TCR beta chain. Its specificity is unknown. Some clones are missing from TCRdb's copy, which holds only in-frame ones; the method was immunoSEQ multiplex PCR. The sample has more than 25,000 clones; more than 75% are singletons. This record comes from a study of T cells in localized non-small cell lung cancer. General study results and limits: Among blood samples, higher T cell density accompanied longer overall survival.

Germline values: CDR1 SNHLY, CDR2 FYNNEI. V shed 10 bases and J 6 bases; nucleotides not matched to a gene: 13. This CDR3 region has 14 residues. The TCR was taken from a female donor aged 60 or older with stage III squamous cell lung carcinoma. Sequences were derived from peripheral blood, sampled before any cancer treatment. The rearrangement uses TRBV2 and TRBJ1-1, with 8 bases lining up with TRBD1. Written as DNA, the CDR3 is TGTGCCACTCTTGAGGACAGGGTCATCGCTGAAGCTTTCTTT. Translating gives CATLEDRVIAEAFF.